This T cell receptor beta chain was identified during a study of T-cell memory formation after mild COVID-19. The CDR3 is 11 amino acids. V lost 7 bases to trimming and J lost 5 bases, with 9 bases between them. Germline V gene data show CDR1 as SGHDT and CDR2 as YYEEEE. As for this clonotype: Its antigen remains unidentified.

Study results and caveats: Some SARS-CoV-2-responding clones were already detected in memory before infection. The study found balanced CD4/CD8 in clones contracting day 15 to 85 and a CD4+ lean in later expanders. Contracting clones localized mainly to CM and EM when CD4+ and mainly to EMRA when CD8+.

TCRdb ran MiXCR on the 5' RACE reads and lists one entry per CDR3 protein. The profile shows 500,000 to 600,000 distinct CDR3 sequences, roughly 18% of them singletons. The receptor's source is an adult woman who had mild COVID-19 (a few samples of this study predate the infection). Cell type and time point are not known. The chain joins TRBV5-6 to TRBJ1-1; D is ambiguous. The sample taken for sequencing was PBMCs or a T cell subset sorted from them (not recorded which). CDR3 sequence: CASAAGTEAFF. CDR3 DNA sequence: TGTGCCAGCGCTGCGGGGACTGAAGCTTTCTTT.